One and the same sample provided the 23 T cell receptor beta chains below, sequenced in a study of cytomegalovirus exposure and HLA in healthy donors. The PCR ran on 60 Vbeta and 13 Jbeta primers. Libraries were prepared by immunoSEQ multiplex PCR; TCRdb keeps only in-frame clonotypes and omits some of them. The sample gives about 200,000 clones, roughly three quarters of which show up once; approximately 0.4% is in the top ten. The specimen was PBMCs. These receptors were obtained from a male donor in good health and CMV-seropositive.

V is TRBV15 and J is TRBJ2-7, with D tentatively TRBD2 (6 bases). Germline V gene sequence: CDR1 LNHNV, CDR2 YYDKDF (reference sequence). The V and J ends lost 2 bases and 4 bases respectively, with 12 bases between them. This CDR3 has 14 amino acids. In DNA, the CDR3 is TGTGCCACCAGCAGACCCGCCGGGGGATACGAGCAGTACTTC. Translated: CATSRPAGGYEQYF.

The rearrangement uses TRBV5-5 and TRBJ2-5; 10 bases are a match to TRBD2. The germline gives CDR1 SGHKS, CDR2 YYEKEE (reference sequence). This CDR3 comprises 16 residues. The trim removed 2 bases at V and 7 bases at J, leaving 11 bases unmatched. The CDR3: CASSFETSGFKVTQYF. In DNA form, the CDR3 reads TGTGCCAGCAGCTTTGAGACTAGCGGGTTTAAGGTGACCCAGTACTTC. The full variable domain, completed using reference TRBV5-5 and TRBJ2-5, is DAGVTQSPTHLIKTRGQQVTLRCSPISGHKSVSWYQQVLGQGPQFIFQYYEKEERGRGNFPDRFSARQFPNYSSELNVNALLLGDSALYLCASSFETSGFKVTQYFGPGTRLLVL.

The CDR3 DNA reads TGTGCCAGCAGCTTGAGAGACAGGGCCTACGAGCAGTACTTC. Protein: CASSLRDRAYEQYF. V gene TRBV5-5 combines with J gene TRBJ2-7; 7 bases match TRBD1. The germline gives CDR1 SGHKS, CDR2 YYEKEE (reference sequence). The ends lost 1 base at V and 2 bases at J; junction bases unmatched: 3. The CDR3 consists of 14 residues.

The chain joins TRBV5-1 to TRBJ1-2; D not resolved. V was pared by 0 bases and J by 5 bases, with 5 bases between. The CDR3 is 12 residues long. Germline loops: CDR1 SGHRS, CDR2 YFSETQ. The CDR3 nucleotides are TGCGCCAGCAGCTTGGACAGTTATGGCTACACCTTC. Translated: CASSLDSYGYTF. The full variable domain, with the rest looked up from reference TRBV5-1 and TRBJ1-2, is KAGVTQTPRYLIKTRGQQVTLSCSPISGHRSVSWYQQTPGQGLQFLFEYFSETQRNKGNFPGRFSGRQFSNSRSEMNVSTLELGDSALYLCASSLDSYGYTFGSGTRLTVV.

The chain joins TRBV4-3 to TRBJ2-2; 9 bases are shared with TRBD2. The V gene's germline CDR1 is LGHNA and CDR2 YSLEER. CDR3 size: 17 residues. V gave up 3 bases and J gave up 5 bases; unmatched junction bases: 10. The CDR3 DNA is TGCGCCAGCAGCCAGGCCCTTAGCGGGAGCGGGACCGGGGAGCTGTTTTTT. As protein: CASSQALSGSGTGELFF.

The gene calls are TRBV2 and TRBJ2-7, with 8 positions matching TRBD2. V gave up 5 bases and J gave up 1 base; unmatched junction bases: 4. The CDR3 contains 14 residues. Germline loops: CDR1 SNHLY, CDR2 FYNNEI. CDR3 loop: CASSLSGASYEQYF. The CDR3 region has the DNA TGTGCCAGCAGTCTTAGCGGGGCATCCTACGAGCAGTACTTC.

This chain uses TRBV21-1 with TRBJ2-7; TRBD2, the table's D call, was not compared with the DNA. TRBV21-1 is a pseudogene. CDR3 length equals 19 residues. The CDR3 here is CASSVAFFLALARSYEQYF. DNA of the CDR3: TGTGCCAGCAGCGTGGCTTTTTTCCTAGCGCTGGCCCGCTCCTACGAGCAGTACTTC.

CDR3 nucleotides: TGTGCCAGCAGTTTATCCCAGGGCTACTACTCCTACGAGCAGTACTTC. Protein sequence: CASSLSQGYYSYEQYF. This chain uses TRBV27 with TRBJ2-7; the D gene is possibly TRBD1 (5 bases). The CDR3 is 16 amino acids. Germline loops: CDR1 MNHEY, CDR2 SMNVEV (reference sequence). V was clipped by 0 bases and J by 0 bases, with 12 bases between them.

The rearrangement joins TRBV5-1 to TRBJ2-3; maybe TRBD1 (5 bases). The germline V and J ends were trimmed by 4 bases and 2 bases, with 11 bases remaining between them. This CDR3 spans 14 amino acids. The germline V gene has CDR1 SGHRS and CDR2 YFSETQ. CDR3 protein: CASSPSGLTDTQYF. The CDR3 coding sequence is TGCGCCAGCAGCCCCTCAGGGCTCACAGATACGCAGTATTTT.

The chain has TRBV20-1 and TRBJ1-2; D call uncertain. Per germline, CDR1 DFQATT and CDR2 SNEGSKA (reference sequence). The CDR3 extends over 11 amino acids. V was trimmed by 7 bases and J by 8 bases, leaving 14 bases between them. The CDR3 loop reads CSEGHGGGYTF. Written as DNA, the CDR3 is TGCAGTGAAGGTCACGGAGGCGGCTACACCTTC.

CDR3: CASWGGMRTEAFF. The CDR3 DNA is TGTGCCAGCTGGGGGGGAATGAGGACTGAAGCTTTCTTT. V usage is TRBV18 and J usage is TRBJ1-1, with a possible D match to TRBD1 (5 bases). The CDR3 consists of 13 residues. Germline values: CDR1 KGHSH, CDR2 LQKENI. V was clipped by 7 bases and J by 5 bases, with 14 bases between them.

The chain employs TRBV5-1 and TRBJ2-7; 9 bases align to TRBD1. In germline, CDR1 is SGHRS, CDR2 YFSETQ. V trimming: 4 bases; J trimming: 4 bases; junction bases outside the gene matches: 6. The CDR3 has 14 residues. CDR3 DNA: TGCGCCAGCAGCCCTGGACAGGGGAGGTACGAGCAGTACTTC. This gives the protein CASSPGQGRYEQYF. The complete variable domain, with remaining parts taken from reference TRBV5-1 and TRBJ2-7, reads KAGVTQTPRYLIKTRGQQVTLSCSPISGHRSVSWYQQTPGQGLQFLFEYFSETQRNKGNFPGRFSGRQFSNSRSEMNVSTLELGDSALYLCASSPGQGRYEQYFGPGTRLTVT.

The chain uses TRBV10-3 and TRBJ1-1; 7 bases are a match to TRBD1. J lost 4 bases, V lost 6 bases, and 8 bases had no gene match. Germline loops: CDR1 ENHRY, CDR2 SYGVKD. The CDR3 runs 14 residues. CDR3: CAISDDRAFTEAFF. Here the CDR3 DNA reads TGTGCCATCAGCGATGACAGGGCTTTCACTGAAGCTTTCTTT.

This chain connects TRBV18 to TRBJ1-6; D possibly corresponds to TRBD1 (5 bases). The germline gives CDR1 KGHSH, CDR2 LQKENI. Trimming shortened V by 6 bases and J by 1 base, and 22 bases separated the two germline ends. There are 19 residues in the CDR3. The CDR3 DNA reads TGTGCCAGCTCCCCGTATTCTTTTGCGGGACGGTCCTATAATTCACCCCTCCACTTT. It is translated as CASSPYSFAGRSYNSPLHF.

This clone occurred once. The chain links TRBV9 to TRBJ1-3; unclear D gene. The CDR3 runs 13 residues. The ends were cut back, 7 bases at V and 1 base at J, with 9 bases in the middle. The germline V gene has CDR1 SGDLS and CDR2 YYNGEE. As DNA, the CDR3 is TGTGCCAGCGGTGGAGTTTCTGGAAACACCATATATTTT. It specifies CASGGVSGNTIYF.

The chain is built from TRBV6-5 and TRBJ2-7; no reliable D call. V gave up 2 bases and J gave up 2 bases, with 13 bases separating them. This CDR3 comprises 15 residues. Germline V CDR1 and CDR2: MNHEY, SVGAGI. The CDR3 sequence: CASSYEAVVPYEQYF. The CDR3 nucleotides are TGTGCCAGCAGTTACGAGGCAGTGGTACCCTACGAGCAGTACTTC.

The chain has TRBV4-2 and TRBJ1-4; 10 nucleotides match TRBD1. The CDR3 is 18 residues long. Losses at the gene ends were 2 bases for V and 3 bases for J; bases not matched to a gene: 9. Germline V gives CDR1 LGHNA, CDR2 YNFKEQ. CDR3 nucleotides: TGTGCCAGCAGCCAAACCGGGACAGGGGCAAGCCCTAATGAAAAACTGTTTTTT. Amino acid sequence: CASSQTGTGASPNEKLFF.

The chain employs TRBV6-4 and TRBJ2-7; a weak D match, TRBD2 (5 bases). CDR1 is MRHNA and CDR2 is SNTAGT in the germline V gene. This CDR3 is 15 amino acids long. V shed 7 bases and J shed 4 bases, with 20 bases lying between them. The CDR3 protein is CASTCDRDQIYEQYF. The CDR3, as DNA: TGTGCCAGCACCTGTGACCGGGATCAGATTTACGAGCAGTACTTC.

The chain is built from TRBV7-3 and TRBJ2-5; TRBD1 might be the D (5 bases). This CDR3 is built from 15 residues. Trimming shortened V by 2 bases and J by 5 bases, and 15 bases separated the two germline ends. Germline V gives CDR1 SGHTA, CDR2 FQGTGA. The CDR3 is CASSLGGAEIETQYF. The CDR3 DNA sequence: TGTGCCAGCAGCTTAGGTGGGGCCGAGATCGAGACCCAGTACTTC.

This clone has only one observation. The chain couples TRBV5-6 to TRBJ1-5; 7 bases fit TRBD1. The germline V gene encodes CDR1 SGHDT and CDR2 YYEEEE. The CDR3 sequence is 14 residues long. V lost 2 bases to trimming and J lost 3 bases; unmatched junction nucleotides: 2. The CDR3: CASSFGQVNQPQHF. The CDR3, as DNA: TGTGCCAGCAGCTTTGGACAGGTCAATCAGCCCCAGCATTTT.

The count of this clone is one. Other DNA sequences in this specimen translate into the identical CDR3. V gene TRBV27 combines with J gene TRBJ2-1; TRBD2 matches at 12 bases. CDR1 is MNHEY and CDR2 is SMNVEV in the germline V gene (reference sequence). The CDR3 loop spans 15 amino acids. V lost 4 bases to trimming and J lost 5 bases; unmatched junction nucleotides: 3. Here the CDR3 DNA reads TGTGCCAGCAGTTCCGGACTAGCGGGGCACAATGAGCAGTTCTTC. Protein product: CASSSGLAGHNEQFF.

This sequence joins TRBV4-1 and TRBJ2-3, with D hard to call. CDR3 size: 15 residues. The germline CDR1 and CDR2 sequences are MGHRA and YSYEKL. V gave up 5 bases and J gave up 0 bases, with 12 bases separating them. The CDR3 DNA is TGCGCCAGCAGCTCCCAGGTTTTGAGCACAGATACGCAGTATTTT. Protein: CASSSQVLSTDTQYF.

This clone was counted once. The chain carries TRBV9 and TRBJ2-5, with D perhaps matching TRBD1 (5 bases). V lost 2 bases and J 4 bases, leaving 15 bases between the germline ends. CDR1 SGDLS and CDR2 YYNGEE come from the germline V gene. The CDR3 is made up of 15 amino acids. The DNA of the CDR3 is TGTGCCAGCAGCGTGGGTACCAACCAGGGAGAGACCCAGTACTTC. This codes for CASSVGTNQGETQYF.